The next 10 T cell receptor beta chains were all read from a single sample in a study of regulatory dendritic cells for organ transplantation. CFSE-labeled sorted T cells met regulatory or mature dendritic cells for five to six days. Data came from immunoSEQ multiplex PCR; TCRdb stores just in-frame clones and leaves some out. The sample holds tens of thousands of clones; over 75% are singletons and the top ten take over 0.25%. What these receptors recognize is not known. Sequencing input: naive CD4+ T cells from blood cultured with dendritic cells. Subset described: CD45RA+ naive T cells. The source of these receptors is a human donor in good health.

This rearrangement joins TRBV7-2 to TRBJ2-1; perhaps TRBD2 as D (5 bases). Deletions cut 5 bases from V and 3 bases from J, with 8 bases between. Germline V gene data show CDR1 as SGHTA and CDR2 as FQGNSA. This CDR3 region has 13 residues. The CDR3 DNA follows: TGTGCCAGCAGCCACGGGGTCTACAATGAGCAGTTCTTC. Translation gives CASSHGVYNEQFF. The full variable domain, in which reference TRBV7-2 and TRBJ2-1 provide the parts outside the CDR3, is GAGVSQSPSNKVTEKGKDVELRCDPISGHTALYWYRQSLGQGLEFLIYFQGNSAPDKSGLPSDRFSAERTGGSVSTLTIQRTQQEDSAVYLCASSHGVYNEQFFGPGTRLTVL.

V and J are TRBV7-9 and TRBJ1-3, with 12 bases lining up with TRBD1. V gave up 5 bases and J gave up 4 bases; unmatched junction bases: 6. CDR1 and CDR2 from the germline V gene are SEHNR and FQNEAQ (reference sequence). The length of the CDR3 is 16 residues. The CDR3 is CASSRWGQGAGNTIYF. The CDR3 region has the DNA TGTGCCAGCAGCCGTTGGGGACAGGGGGCCGGAAACACCATATATTTT.

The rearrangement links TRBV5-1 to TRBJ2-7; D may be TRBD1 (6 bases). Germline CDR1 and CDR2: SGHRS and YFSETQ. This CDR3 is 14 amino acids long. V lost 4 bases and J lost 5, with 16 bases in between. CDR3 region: CASSLQGVVDEQYF. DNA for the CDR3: TGCGCCAGCAGCCTACAGGGCGTCGTGGACGAGCAGTACTTC.

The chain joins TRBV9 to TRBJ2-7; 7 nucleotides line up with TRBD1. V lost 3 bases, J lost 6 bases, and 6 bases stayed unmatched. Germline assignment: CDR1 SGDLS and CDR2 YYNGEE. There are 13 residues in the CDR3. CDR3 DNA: TGTGCCAGCAGCGCGGACAGGTGGTCCGAGCAGTACTTC. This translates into CASSADRWSEQYF.

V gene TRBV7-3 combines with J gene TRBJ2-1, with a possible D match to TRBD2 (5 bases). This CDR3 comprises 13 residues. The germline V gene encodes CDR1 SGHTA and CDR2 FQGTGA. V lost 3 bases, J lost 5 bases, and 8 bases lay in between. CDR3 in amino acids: CASSFERNNEQFF. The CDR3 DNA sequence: TGTGCCAGCAGCTTCGAGCGGAACAATGAGCAGTTCTTC. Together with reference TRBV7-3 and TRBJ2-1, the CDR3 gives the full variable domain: GAGVSQTPSNKVTEKGKYVELRCDPISGHTALYWYRQSLGQGPEFLIYFQGTGAADDSGLPNDRFFAVRPEGSVSTLKIQRTERGDSAVYLCASSFERNNEQFFGPGTRLTVL.

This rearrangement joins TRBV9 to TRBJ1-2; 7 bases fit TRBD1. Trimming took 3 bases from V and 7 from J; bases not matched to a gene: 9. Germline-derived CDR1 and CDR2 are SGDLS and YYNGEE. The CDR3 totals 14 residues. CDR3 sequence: CASSGPGQNSGYTF. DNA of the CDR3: TGTGCCAGCAGCGGGCCGGGACAGAATTCTGGCTACACCTTC.

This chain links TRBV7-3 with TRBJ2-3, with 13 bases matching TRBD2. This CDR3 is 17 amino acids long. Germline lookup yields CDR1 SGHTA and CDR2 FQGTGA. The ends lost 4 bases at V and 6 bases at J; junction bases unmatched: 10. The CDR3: CASSYPTSGGAEDTQYF. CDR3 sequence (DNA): TGTGCCAGCAGCTACCCAACTAGCGGGGGGGCCGAGGATACGCAGTATTTT.

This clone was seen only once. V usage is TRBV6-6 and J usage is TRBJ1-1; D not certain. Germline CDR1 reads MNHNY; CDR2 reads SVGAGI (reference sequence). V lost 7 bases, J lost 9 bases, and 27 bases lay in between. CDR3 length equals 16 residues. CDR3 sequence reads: CASTFMGLDFTRKAFF. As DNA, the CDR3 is TGTGCCAGCACCTTCATGGGGTTGGACTTCACGAGAAAAGCTTTCTTT.

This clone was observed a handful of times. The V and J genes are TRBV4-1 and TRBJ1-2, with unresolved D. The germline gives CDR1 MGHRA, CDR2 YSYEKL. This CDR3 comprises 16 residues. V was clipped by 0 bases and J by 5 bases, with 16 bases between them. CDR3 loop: CASSQDVSRDSYGYTF. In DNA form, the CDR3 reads TGCGCCAGCAGCCAAGATGTTTCCAGAGACTCGTATGGCTACACCTTC.

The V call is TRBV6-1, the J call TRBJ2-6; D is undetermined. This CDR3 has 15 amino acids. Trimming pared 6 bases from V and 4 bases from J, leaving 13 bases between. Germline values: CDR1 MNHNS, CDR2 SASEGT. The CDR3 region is CASRSGVGGANVLTF. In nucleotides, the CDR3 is TGTGCCAGCAGGTCCGGCGTCGGGGGGGCCAACGTCCTGACTTTC.